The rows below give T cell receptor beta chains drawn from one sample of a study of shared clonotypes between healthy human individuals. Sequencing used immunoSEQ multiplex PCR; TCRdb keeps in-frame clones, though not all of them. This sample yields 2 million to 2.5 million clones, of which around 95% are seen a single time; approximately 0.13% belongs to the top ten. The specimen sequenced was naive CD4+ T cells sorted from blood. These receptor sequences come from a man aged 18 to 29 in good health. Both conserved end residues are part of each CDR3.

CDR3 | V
CASRPNNSPLHF | TRBV6-5
CASSDSGLTANTQYF | TRBV7-8
CASSFTGGTGNTQYF | TRBV6-5
CASSQGGTAFSPLHF | TRBV4-1
CASSPGTSGGMGFYEQYF | TRBV18
CSVSQGDGYTF | TRBV29-1
CASRVDRAGYNEQFF | TRBV19
CASSGTFTNTEAFF | TRBV2
CASSLAGLLRGDEQFF | TRBV7-9
CASRPSLLGGNEKLFF | TRBV2
CASSLYDEQYF | TRBV5-1
CASRQTAANTGELFF | TRBV7-9
CASSYNANTEAFF | TRBV6-5
CASVRDRGRDTQYF | TRBV19
CASSPFSNQPQHF | TRBV18
CASSSNTNGNTEAFF | TRBV5-1
CASSLGRAAQRAQYF | TRBV7-2
CASSVVSGLNTEAFF | TRBV9
CSVRTGGNTIYF | TRBV29-1
CASSLADSSGNTIYF | TRBV5-1
CSTRLAGANVRYF | TRBV29-1
CASSPGGLGTSYGYTF | TRBV18
CAWSNPGTSNQPQHF | TRBV30
CASSVELDYEQYF | TRBV9
CASSYSSTSYGYTF | TRBV6-6
CASRGAGGYTF | TRBV25-1